These T cell receptor beta chains were read from a single sample in a study of Ad26.COV2.S vaccination and SARS-CoV-2 variants. Assay: immunoSEQ multiplex PCR; the TCRdb copy retains only in-frame clones and omits some. The sample has more than 150,000 clones; approximately 88% are singletons. Sample: peripheral blood, taken after recovery from COVID-19. These receptors were obtained from a human donor who had recovered from COVID-19. Each CDR3 is given with its conserved first and last residue. Each record gives: V gene, clone size, J gene, D gene, CDR3 protein, CDR3 DNA. The D gene is left open where the match is weak. Size is stated for part of the rows, as once, few or many counts, or as a class when the clone is expanded.

TRBV27	-	TRBJ2-1	TRBD2	CASRPKRGVYNEQFF	TGTGCCAGCAGGCCCAAGCGGGGGGTCTACAATGAGCAGTTCTTC
TRBV30	-	TRBJ1-2	-	CAWGNYGYTF	TGTGCCTGGGGTAACTATGGCTACACCTTC
TRBV2	-	TRBJ1-4	-	CASSEGGGGEGEKLFF	TGTGCCAGCAGTGAAGGGGGGGGCGGAGAAGGTGAAAAACTGTTTTTT
TRBV2	-	TRBJ1-2	-	CASSEAGYYGYTF	TGTGCCAGCAGTGAAGCAGGGTACTATGGCTACACCTTC
TRBV2	-	TRBJ1-3	-	CASSESRGDGNTIYF	TGTGCCAGCAGTGAGAGCCGAGGGGATGGAAACACCATATATTTT
TRBV19	-	TRBJ1-1	-	CASSILDTANSITEAFF	TGTGCCAGTAGCATATTGGACACAGCCAATTCTATAACTGAAGCTTTCTTT
TRBV5-5	-	TRBJ2-1	-	CASSLDEGSYNEQFF	TGTGCCAGCAGCTTGGACGAGGGTTCCTACAATGAGCAGTTCTTC
TRBV11-3	once	TRBJ2-1	-	CASSPINGNNEQFF	TGTGCCAGCAGCCCAATCAACGGGAACAATGAGCAGTTCTTC
TRBV3-1/TRBV3-2	-	TRBJ1-2	-	CASSPISTGSYGYTF	TGTGCCAGCAGCCCAATTTCGACAGGTTCCTATGGCTACACCTTC
TRBV5-1	-	TRBJ1-1	-	CASSLVGENTEAFF	TGCGCCAGCAGCTTGGTGGGGGAGAACACTGAAGCTTTCTTT
TRBV7-2	-	TRBJ1-3	-	CASSSGGGGNTIYF	TGTGCCAGCAGCTCCGGAGGGGGTGGAAACACCATATATTTT
TRBV18	few	TRBJ2-5	-	CASSPTVQETQYF	TGTGCCAGCTCACCTACAGTTCAAGAGACCCAGTACTTC
TRBV7-2	-	TRBJ2-5	TRBD2	CASSTSSGGTQETQYF	TGTGCCAGCAGCACCTCTAGCGGGGGCACCCAAGAGACCCAGTACTTC
TRBV5-1	-	TRBJ2-3	TRBD2	CASRLGLVADTQYF	TGCGCCAGCAGGCTTGGACTAGTGGCAGATACGCAGTATTTT
TRBV18	-	TRBJ2-1	-	CASSPTRSSYNEQFF	TGTGCCAGCTCACCAACGCGTAGCTCCTACAATGAGCAGTTCTTC
TRBV3-1/TRBV3-2	-	TRBJ2-1	-	CASRLSRQEQFF	TGTGCCAGCAGGCTATCTAGGCAGGAGCAGTTCTTC
TRBV7-2	-	TRBJ1-2	-	CASSRQSGYTF	TGTGCCAGCAGCCGACAGAGTGGCTACACCTTC
TRBV4-1	-	TRBJ1-3	-	CASSALIGDSGNTIYF	TGCGCCAGCAGCGCGCTCATCGGGGATTCTGGAAACACCATATATTTT
TRBV2	-	TRBJ2-1	-	CASTWDTDASSWNEQFF	TGTGCCAGCACCTGGGACACCGACGCCAGCAGCTGGAATGAGCAGTTCTTC
TRBV5-6	-	TRBJ1-5	TRBD1	CASSLFQGASQPQHF	TGTGCCAGCAGCTTGTTCCAGGGGGCGAGTCAGCCCCAGCATTTT
TRBV3-1/TRBV3-2	-	TRBJ2-3	-	CASSQDELGVDTQYF	TGTGCCAGCAGCCAAGACGAGCTCGGAGTAGATACGCAGTATTTT
TRBV5-1	-	TRBJ1-4	-	CASSLDLGANEKLFF	TGCGCCAGCAGCTTGGATCTGGGGGCAAATGAAAAACTGTTTTTT
TRBV6-5	once	TRBJ1-1	-	CASRQLVAGTEAFF	TGTGCCAGCAGACAATTGGTAGCGGGTACTGAAGCTTTCTTT
TRBV4-1	once	TRBJ1-1	-	CASSQVGRTEAFF	TGCGCCAGCAGCCAAGTAGGCCGCACTGAAGCTTTCTTT
TRBV5-6	once	TRBJ1-2	TRBD1	CASSLSGQGRTGYTF	TGTGCCAGCAGCTTATCGGGACAGGGTCGGACTGGCTACACCTTC
TRBV9	-	TRBJ1-1	TRBD1	CASSLTGVRDTEAFF	TGTGCCAGCAGCCTAACAGGGGTGAGGGACACTGAAGCTTTCTTT
TRBV2	-	TRBJ2-1	-	CASSEERYEQFF	TGTGCCAGCAGTGAAGAGAGGTATGAGCAGTTCTTC
TRBV3-1/TRBV3-2	-	TRBJ2-2	-	CASSQDRVIANTGELFF	TGTGCCAGCAGCCAAGATAGGGTTATCGCGAACACCGGGGAGCTGTTTTTT
TRBV18	-	TRBJ2-3	TRBD2	CASSQASGSYADTQYF	TGTGCCAGCTCACAGGCTAGCGGGAGCTACGCAGATACGCAGTATTTT
TRBV4-1	few	TRBJ1-1	-	CASSQEGGGAFF	TGCGCCAGCAGCCAAGAGGGAGGAGGCGCTTTCTTT
TRBV12-3/TRBV12-4	-	TRBJ1-2	-	CASSFGGFDGYTF	TGTGCCAGCAGTTTTGGAGGGTTTGATGGCTACACCTTC
TRBV3-1/TRBV3-2	-	TRBJ1-2	-	CASSQAQVIYGYTF	TGTGCCAGCAGCCAAGCGCAGGTGATCTATGGCTACACCTTC
TRBV9	-	TRBJ1-1	-	CASSVGILDTEAFF	TGTGCCAGCAGCGTAGGGATTTTGGACACTGAAGCTTTCTTT
TRBV18	few	TRBJ1-5	-	CASSTGLGQPQHF	TGTGCCAGCTCCACAGGGCTAGGACAGCCCCAGCATTTT
TRBV3-1/TRBV3-2	once	TRBJ1-2	-	CASSQVSGLDGYTF	TGTGCCAGCAGCCAAGTGTCGGGGTTGGATGGCTACACCTTC
TRBV11-3	-	TRBJ2-2	TRBD1	CASSLGQGNTGELFF	TGTGCCAGCAGCTTAGGACAGGGAAACACCGGGGAGCTGTTTTTT
TRBV7-2	-	TRBJ1-3	-	CASRRGTAGDTIYF	TGTGCCAGCAGGAGGGGTACTGCGGGGGACACCATATATTTT
TRBV21-1	-	TRBJ2-1	-	CASSTSGSDNNEQFF	TGTGCCAGCAGCACTAGCGGGAGTGATAACAATGAGCAGTTCTTC
TRBV6-1	once	TRBJ1-2	TRBD1	CASSELGQGASGYTF	TGTGCCAGCAGTGAACTCGGACAGGGGGCAAGTGGCTACACCTTC
TRBV5-1	-	TRBJ2-2	TRBD2	CASSALAGVKNGELFF	TGCGCCAGCAGCGCCCTAGCGGGAGTAAAAAACGGGGAGCTGTTTTTT
TRBV6-5	-	TRBJ1-3	-	CASSYGGTGNTIYF	TGTGCCAGCAGTTACGGAGGGACTGGAAACACCATATATTTT